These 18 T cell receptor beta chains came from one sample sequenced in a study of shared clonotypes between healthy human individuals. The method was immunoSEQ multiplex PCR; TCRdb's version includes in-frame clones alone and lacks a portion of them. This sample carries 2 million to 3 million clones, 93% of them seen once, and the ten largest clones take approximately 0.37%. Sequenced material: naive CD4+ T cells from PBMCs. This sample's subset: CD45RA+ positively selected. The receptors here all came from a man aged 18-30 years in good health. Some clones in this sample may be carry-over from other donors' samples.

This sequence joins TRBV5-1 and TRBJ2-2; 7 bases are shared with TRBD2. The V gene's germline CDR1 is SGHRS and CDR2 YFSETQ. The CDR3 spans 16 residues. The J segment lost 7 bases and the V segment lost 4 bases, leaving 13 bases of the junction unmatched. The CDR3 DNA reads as TGCGCCAGCAGCACAAGACTAGCCGAAATGGGCGGGGAGCTGTTTTTT. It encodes CASSTRLAEMGGELFF.

DNA for the CDR3: TGTGCTAGTGGCTCACGGGCTAGCGGGAGCCCTTCCTACGAGCAGTACTTC. This encodes CASGSRASGSPSYEQYF. The chain is built from TRBV12-5 and TRBJ2-7; 10 bases line up with TRBD2. CDR1 and CDR2 (germline): LGHNT, FRNRAP. This CDR3 comprises 17 residues. Trimming removed 6 bases from V and 1 base from J; junction bases left unmatched: 12.

CDR3 in amino acids: CASSQRAQEQYF. The CDR3 DNA is TGTGCCAGCAGTCAGAGGGCGCAGGAGCAGTACTTC. The V gene is TRBV6-5, the J gene TRBJ2-7; a possible D gene is TRBD2 (5 bases). Between the trimmed V and J ends, which lost 5 bases and 7 bases, there was a span of 12 bases. CDR3 size: 12 residues. The germline V gene has CDR1 MNHEY and CDR2 SVGAGI.

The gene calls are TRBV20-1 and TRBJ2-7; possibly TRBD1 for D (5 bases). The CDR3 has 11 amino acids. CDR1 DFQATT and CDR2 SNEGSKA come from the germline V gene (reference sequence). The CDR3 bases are TGCAGCCTTCAGGGATCCTACGAGCAGTACTTC. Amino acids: CSLQGSYEQYF.

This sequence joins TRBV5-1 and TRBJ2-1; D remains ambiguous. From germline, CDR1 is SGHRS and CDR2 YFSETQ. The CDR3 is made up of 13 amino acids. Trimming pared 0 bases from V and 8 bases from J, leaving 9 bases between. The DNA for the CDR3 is TGCGCCAGCAGCTTGGAACCTAGAGATGAGCAGTTCTTC. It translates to CASSLEPRDEQFF.

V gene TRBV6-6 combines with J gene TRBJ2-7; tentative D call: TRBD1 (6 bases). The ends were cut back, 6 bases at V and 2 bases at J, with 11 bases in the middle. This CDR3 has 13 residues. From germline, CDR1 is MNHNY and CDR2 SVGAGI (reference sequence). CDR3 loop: CASRPGTTYEQYF. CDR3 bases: TGTGCCAGCAGGCCCGGGACAACCTACGAGCAGTACTTC.

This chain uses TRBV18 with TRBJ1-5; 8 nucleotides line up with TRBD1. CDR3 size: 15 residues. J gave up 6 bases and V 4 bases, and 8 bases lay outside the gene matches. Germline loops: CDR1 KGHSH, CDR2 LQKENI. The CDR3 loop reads CASSLPDRAGQPQHF. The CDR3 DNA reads TGTGCCAGCTCACTCCCGGACAGGGCCGGTCAGCCCCAGCATTTT.

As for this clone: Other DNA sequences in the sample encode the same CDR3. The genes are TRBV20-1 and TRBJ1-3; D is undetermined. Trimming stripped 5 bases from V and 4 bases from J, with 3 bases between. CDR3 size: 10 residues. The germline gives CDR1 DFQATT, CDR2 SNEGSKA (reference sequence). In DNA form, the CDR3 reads TGCAGTGCTGTGGGAAACACCATATATTTT. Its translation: CSAVGNTIYF.

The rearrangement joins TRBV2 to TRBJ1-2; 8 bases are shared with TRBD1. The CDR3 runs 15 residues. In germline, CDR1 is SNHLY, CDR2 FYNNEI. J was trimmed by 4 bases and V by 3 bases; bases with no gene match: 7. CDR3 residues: CASSDFTDRGYGYTF. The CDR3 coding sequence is TGTGCCAGCAGTGATTTTACTGACAGGGGCTATGGCTACACCTTC.

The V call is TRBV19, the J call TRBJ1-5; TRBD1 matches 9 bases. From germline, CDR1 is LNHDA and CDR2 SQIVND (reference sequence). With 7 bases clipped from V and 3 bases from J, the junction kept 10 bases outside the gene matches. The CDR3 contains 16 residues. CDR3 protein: CASTRDRADVNQPQHF. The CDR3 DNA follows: TGTGCCAGTACCAGGGACAGGGCTGATGTCAATCAGCCCCAGCATTTT.

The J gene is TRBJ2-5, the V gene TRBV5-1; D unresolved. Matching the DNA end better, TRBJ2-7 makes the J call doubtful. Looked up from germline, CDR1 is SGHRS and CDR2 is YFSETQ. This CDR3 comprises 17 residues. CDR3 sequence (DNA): TGCGCCAGCAGCTTGGCCCCCGTGACACACCAGACCTACGAGCAGTACTTC. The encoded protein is CASSLAPVTHQTYEQYF.

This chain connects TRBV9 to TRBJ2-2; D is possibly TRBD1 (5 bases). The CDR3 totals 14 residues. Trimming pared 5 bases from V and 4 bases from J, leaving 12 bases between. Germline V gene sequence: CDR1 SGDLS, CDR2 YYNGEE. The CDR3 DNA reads TGTGCCAGCAGTACCAGGGCTACCACCGGGGAGCTGTTTTTT. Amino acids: CASSTRATTGELFF. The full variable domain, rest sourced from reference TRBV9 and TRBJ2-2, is DSGVTQTPKHLITATGQRVTLRCSPRSGDLSVYWYQQSLDQGLQFLIQYYNGEERAKGNILERFSAQQFPDLHSELNLSSLELGDSALYFCASSTRATTGELFFGEGSRLTVL.

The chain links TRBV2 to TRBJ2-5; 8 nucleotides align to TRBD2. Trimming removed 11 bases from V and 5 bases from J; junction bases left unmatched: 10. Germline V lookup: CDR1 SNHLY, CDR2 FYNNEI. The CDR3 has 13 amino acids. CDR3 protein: CADGSGSQETQYF. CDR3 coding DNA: TGTGCCGATGGGAGCGGGAGCCAGGAGACCCAGTACTTC.

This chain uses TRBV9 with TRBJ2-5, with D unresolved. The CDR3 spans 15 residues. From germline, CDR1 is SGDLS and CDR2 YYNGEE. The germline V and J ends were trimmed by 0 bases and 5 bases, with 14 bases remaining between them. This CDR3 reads CASSVATHGQETQYF. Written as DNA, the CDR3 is TGTGCCAGCAGCGTAGCAACCCACGGGCAGGAGACCCAGTACTTC.

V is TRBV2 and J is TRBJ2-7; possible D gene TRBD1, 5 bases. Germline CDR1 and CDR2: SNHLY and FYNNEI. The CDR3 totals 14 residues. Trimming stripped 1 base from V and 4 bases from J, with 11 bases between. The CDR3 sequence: CASSEDVGPYEQYF. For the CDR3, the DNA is TGTGCCAGCAGTGAAGACGTGGGGCCTTACGAGCAGTACTTC.

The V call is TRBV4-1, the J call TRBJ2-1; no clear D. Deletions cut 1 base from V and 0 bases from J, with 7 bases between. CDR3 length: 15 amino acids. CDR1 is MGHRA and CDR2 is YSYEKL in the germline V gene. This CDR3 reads CASSQVQVSYNEQFF. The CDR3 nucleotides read TGCGCCAGCAGCCAAGTTCAGGTCTCCTACAATGAGCAGTTCTTC.

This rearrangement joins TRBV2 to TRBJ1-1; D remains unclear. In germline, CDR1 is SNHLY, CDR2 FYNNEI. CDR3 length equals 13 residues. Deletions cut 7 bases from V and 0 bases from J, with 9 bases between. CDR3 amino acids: CASTEGLNTEAFF. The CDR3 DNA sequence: TGTGCCAGCACCGAGGGTCTGAACACTGAAGCTTTCTTT.

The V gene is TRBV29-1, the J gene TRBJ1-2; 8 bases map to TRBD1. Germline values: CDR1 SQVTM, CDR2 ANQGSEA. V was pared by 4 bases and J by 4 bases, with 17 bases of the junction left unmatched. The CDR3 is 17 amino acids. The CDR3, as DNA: TGCAGCGTTGGTCCCCGGCAGGGGGCCGTACCCTCCTATGGCTACACCTTC. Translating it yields CSVGPRQGAVPSYGYTF. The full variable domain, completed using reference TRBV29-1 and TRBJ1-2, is SAVISQKPSRDICQRGTSLTIQCQVDSQVTMMFWYRQQPGQSLTLIATANQGSEATYESGFVIDKFPISRPNLTFSTLTVSNMSPEDSSIYLCSVGPRQGAVPSYGYTFGSGTRLTVV.